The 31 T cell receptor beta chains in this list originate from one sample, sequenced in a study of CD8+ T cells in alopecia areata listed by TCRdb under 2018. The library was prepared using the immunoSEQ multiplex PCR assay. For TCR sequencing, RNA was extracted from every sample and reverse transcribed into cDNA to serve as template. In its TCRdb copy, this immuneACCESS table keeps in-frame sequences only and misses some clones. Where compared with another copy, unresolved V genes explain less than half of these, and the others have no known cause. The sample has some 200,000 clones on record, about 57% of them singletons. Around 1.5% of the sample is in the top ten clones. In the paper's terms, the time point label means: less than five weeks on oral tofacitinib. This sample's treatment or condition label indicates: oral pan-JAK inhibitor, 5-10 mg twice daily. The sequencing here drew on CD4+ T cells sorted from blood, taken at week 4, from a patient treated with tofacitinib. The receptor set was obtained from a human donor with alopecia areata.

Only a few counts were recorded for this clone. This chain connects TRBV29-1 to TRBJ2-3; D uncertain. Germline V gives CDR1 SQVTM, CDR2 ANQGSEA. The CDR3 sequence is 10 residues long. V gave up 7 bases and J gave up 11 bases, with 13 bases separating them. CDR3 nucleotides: TGCAGCGCCGGGCCGGGCAGGCAGTATTTT. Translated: CSAGPGRQYF.

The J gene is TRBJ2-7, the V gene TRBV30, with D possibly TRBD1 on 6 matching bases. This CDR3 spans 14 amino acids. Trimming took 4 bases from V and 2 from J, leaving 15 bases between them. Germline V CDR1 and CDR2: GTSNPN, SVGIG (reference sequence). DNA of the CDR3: TGTGCCTGGAAAAAAGGACAGTCCGCCTACGAGCAGTACTTC. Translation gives CAWKKGQSAYEQYF. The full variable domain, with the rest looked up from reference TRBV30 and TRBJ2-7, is SQTIHQWPATLVQPVGSPLSLECTVEGTSNPNLYWYRQAAGRGLQLLFYSVGIGQISSEVPQNLSASRPQDRQFILSSKKLLLSDSGFYLCAWKKGQSAYEQYFGPGTRLTVT.

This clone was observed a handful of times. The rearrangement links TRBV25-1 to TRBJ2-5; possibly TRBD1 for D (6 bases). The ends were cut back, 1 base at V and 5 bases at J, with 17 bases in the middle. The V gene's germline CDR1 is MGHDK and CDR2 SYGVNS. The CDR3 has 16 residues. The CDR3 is CASSELGHTSGETQYF. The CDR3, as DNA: TGTGCCAGCAGTGAATTGGGACACACCAGTGGGGAGACCCAGTACTTC.

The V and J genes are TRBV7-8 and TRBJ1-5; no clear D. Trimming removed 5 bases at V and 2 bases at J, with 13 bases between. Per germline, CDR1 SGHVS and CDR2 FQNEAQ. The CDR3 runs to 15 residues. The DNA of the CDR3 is TGTGCCAGCAGCCAGAAGAGATTGGGCAATCAGCCCCAGCATTTT. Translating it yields CASSQKRLGNQPQHF.

CDR3 DNA: TGTGCCTGGACCCATGGAACCTATGGCTACACCTTC. This sequence encodes CAWTHGTYGYTF. The chain joins TRBV30 to TRBJ1-2, with D unresolved. The germline gives CDR1 GTSNPN, CDR2 SVGIG (reference sequence). The CDR3 runs 12 residues. V lost 4 bases, J lost 4 bases, and 10 bases lay in between.

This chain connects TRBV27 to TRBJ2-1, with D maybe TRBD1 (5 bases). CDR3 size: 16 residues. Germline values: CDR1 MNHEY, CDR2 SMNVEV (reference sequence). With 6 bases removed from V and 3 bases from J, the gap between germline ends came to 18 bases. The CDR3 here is CASSPSQEKGYNEQFF. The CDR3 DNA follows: TGTGCCAGCAGCCCTTCACAGGAAAAAGGCTACAATGAGCAGTTCTTC.

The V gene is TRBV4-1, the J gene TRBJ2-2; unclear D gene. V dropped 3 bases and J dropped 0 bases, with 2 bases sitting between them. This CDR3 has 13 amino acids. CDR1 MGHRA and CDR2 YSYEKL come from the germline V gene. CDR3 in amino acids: CASSQPNTGELFF. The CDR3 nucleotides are TGCGCCAGCAGCCAGCCGAACACCGGGGAGCTGTTTTTT.

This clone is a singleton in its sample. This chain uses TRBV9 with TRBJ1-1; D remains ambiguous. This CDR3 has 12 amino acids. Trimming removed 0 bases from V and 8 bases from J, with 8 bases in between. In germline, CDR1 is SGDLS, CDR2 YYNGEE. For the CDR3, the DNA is TGTGCCAGCAGCGTAGTGTCGGGAGAAGCTTTCTTT. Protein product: CASSVVSGEAFF. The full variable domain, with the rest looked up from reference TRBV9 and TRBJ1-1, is DSGVTQTPKHLITATGQRVTLRCSPRSGDLSVYWYQQSLDQGLQFLIQYYNGEERAKGNILERFSAQQFPDLHSELNLSSLELGDSALYFCASSVVSGEAFFGQGTRLTVV.

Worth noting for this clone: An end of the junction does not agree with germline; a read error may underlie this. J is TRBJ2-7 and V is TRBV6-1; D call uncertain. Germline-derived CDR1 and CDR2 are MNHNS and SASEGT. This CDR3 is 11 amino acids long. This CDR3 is CASSGDWKVDF. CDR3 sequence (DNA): TGTGCCAGCAGTGGCGATTGGAAGGTGGACTTC.

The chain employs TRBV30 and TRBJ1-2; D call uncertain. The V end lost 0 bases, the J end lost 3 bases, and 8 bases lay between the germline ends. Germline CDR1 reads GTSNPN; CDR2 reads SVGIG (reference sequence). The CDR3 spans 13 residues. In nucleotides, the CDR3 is TGTGCCTGGAGTGTACGGGTCGACTATGGCTACACCTTC. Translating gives CAWSVRVDYGYTF.

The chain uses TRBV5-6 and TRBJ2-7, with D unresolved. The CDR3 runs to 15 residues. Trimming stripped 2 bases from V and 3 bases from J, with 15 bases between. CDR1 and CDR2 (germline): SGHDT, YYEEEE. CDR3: CASSFGAAAIYEQYF. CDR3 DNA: TGTGCCAGCAGCTTCGGCGCGGCGGCGATCTACGAGCAGTACTTC.

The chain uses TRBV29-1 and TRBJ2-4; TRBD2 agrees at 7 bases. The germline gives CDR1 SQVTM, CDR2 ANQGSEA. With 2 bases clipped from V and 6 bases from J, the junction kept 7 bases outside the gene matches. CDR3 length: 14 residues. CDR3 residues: CSVESGGQANIQYF. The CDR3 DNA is TGCAGCGTTGAATCGGGAGGACAAGCAAACATTCAGTACTTC.

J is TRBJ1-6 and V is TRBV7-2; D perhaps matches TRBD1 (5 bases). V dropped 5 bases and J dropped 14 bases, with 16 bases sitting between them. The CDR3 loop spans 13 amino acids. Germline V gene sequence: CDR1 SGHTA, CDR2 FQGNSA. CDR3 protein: CASSPVGAEALHF. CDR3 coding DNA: TGTGCCAGCAGCCCCGTAGGGGCCGAGGCCCTCCACTTT.

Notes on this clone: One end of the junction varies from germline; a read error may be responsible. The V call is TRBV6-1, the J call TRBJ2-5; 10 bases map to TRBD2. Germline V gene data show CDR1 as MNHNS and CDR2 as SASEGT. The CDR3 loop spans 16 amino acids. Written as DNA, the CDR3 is TGTGCCATCAGTGAGTTGACGGGACTAGCGAAAGAGACCCAGTACTTC. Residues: CAISELTGLAKETQYF.

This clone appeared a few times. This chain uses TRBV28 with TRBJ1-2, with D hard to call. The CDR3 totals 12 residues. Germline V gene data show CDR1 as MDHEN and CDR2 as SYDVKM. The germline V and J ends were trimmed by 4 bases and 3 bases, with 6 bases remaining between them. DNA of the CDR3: TGTGCCAGCAGTTATTTGGACTATGGCTACACCTTC. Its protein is CASSYLDYGYTF.

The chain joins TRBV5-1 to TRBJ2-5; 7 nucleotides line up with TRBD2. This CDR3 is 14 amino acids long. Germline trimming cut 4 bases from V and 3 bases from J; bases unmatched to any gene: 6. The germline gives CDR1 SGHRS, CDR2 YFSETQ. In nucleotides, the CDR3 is TGCGCCAGCAGCCCGCGGGGGTTTGAAGAGACCCAGTACTTC. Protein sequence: CASSPRGFEETQYF. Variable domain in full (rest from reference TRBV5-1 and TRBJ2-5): KAGVTQTPRYLIKTRGQQVTLSCSPISGHRSVSWYQQTPGQGLQFLFEYFSETQRNKGNFPGRFSGRQFSNSRSEMNVSTLELGDSALYLCASSPRGFEETQYFGPGTRLLVL.

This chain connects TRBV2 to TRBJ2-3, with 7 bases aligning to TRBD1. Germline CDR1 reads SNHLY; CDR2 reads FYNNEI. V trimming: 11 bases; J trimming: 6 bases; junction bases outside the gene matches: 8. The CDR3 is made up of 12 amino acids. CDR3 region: CAGGQVPDTQYF. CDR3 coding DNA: TGTGCCGGCGGACAGGTGCCCGATACGCAGTATTTT.

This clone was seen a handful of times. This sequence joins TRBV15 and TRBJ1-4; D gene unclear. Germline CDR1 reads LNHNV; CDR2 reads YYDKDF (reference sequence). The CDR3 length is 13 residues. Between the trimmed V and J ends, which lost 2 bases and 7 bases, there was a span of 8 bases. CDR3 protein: CATSRQQSEKLFF. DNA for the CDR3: TGTGCCACCAGCAGACAACAGAGTGAAAAACTGTTTTTT.

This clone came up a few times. For the CDR3, the DNA is TGTGCCATCAGTGAGTCCAAAGGCAGGGTCCAAGAGACCCAGTACTTC. Translation: CAISESKGRVQETQYF. The V call is TRBV10-3, the J call TRBJ2-5; a possible D gene is TRBD1 (5 bases). Germline V lookup: CDR1 ENHRY, CDR2 SYGVKD. V lost 0 bases, J lost 1 base, and 12 bases lay in between. The CDR3 runs to 16 residues.

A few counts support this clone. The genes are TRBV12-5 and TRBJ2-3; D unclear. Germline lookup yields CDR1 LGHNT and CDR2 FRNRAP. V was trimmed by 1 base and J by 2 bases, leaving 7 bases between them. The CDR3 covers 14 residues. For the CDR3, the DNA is TGTGCTAGTGGTTTGGGCGGACCCACAGATACGCAGTATTTT. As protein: CASGLGGPTDTQYF.

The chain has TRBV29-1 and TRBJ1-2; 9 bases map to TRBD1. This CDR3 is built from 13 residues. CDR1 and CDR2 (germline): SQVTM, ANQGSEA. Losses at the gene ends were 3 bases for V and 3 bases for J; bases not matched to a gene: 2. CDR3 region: CSVEDRGHYGYTF. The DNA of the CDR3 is TGCAGCGTTGAGGACAGGGGCCACTATGGCTACACCTTC.

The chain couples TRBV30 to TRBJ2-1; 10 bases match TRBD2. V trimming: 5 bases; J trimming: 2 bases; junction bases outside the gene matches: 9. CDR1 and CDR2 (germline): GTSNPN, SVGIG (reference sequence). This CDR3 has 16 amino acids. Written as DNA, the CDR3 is TGTGCCTGGTCAGCGGGGGGGCCAGGACCCTACAATGAGCAGTTCTTC. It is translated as CAWSAGGPGPYNEQFF.

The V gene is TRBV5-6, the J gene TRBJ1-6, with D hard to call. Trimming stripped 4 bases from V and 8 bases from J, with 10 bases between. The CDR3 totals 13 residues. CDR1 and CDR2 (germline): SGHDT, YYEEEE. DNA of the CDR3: TGTGCCAGCAGCGGATCGGTGGATTCACCCCTCCACTTT. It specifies CASSGSVDSPLHF.

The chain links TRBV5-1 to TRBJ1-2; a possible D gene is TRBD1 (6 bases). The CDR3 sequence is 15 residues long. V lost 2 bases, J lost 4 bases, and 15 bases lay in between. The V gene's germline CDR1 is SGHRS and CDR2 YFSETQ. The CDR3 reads CASSFLPGEGYGYTF. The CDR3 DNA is TGCGCCAGCAGCTTCCTCCCAGGGGAGGGCTATGGCTACACCTTC.

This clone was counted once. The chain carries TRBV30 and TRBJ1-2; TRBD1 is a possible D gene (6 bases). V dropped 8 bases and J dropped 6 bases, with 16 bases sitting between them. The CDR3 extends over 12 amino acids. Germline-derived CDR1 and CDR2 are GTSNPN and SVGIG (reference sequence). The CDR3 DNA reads TGTGCCACCCACCCACAGGGAGATGGCTACACCTTC. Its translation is CATHPQGDGYTF.

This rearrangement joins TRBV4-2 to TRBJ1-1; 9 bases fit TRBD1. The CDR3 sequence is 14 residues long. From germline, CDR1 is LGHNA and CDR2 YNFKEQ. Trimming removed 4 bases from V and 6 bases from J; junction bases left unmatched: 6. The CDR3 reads CASSRDRVLSEAFF. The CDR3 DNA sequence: TGTGCCAGCAGCCGGGACAGGGTACTTTCTGAAGCTTTCTTT.

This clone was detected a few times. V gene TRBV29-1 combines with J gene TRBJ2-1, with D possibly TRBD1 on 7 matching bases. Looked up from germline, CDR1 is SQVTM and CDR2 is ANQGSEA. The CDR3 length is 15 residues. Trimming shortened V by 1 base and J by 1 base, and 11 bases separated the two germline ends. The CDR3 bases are TGCAGCGTTGAAGGGGGGGACAGTTCCTACAATGAGCAGTTCTTC. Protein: CSVEGGDSSYNEQFF.

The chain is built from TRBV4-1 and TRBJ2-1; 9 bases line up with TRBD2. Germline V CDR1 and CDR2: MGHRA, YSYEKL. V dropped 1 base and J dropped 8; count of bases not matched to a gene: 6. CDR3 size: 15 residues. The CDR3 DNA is TGCGCCAGCAGCCAAGGATCTAGCGGGGACGATGAGCAGTTCTTC. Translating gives CASSQGSSGDDEQFF.

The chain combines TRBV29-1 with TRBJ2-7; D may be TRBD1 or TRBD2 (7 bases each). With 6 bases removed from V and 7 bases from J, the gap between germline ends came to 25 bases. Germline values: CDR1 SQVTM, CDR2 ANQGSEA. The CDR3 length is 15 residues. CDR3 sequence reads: CSVATGQALGGEQYF. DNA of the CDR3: TGCAGCGTAGCTACAGGACAGGCGCTGGGAGGGGAGCAGTACTTC.

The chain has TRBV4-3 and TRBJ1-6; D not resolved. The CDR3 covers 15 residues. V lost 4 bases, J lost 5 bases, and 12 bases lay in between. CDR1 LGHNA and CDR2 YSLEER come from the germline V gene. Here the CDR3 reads CASSLKKGDNSPLHF. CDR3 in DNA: TGCGCCAGCAGCCTCAAGAAGGGAGATAATTCACCCCTCCACTTT.

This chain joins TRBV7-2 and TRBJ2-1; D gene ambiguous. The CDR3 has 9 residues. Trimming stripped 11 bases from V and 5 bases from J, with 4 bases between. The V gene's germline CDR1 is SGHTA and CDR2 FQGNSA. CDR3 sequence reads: CAGDNEQFF. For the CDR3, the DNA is TGTGCCGGAGACAATGAGCAGTTCTTC.